Listed below are T cell receptor beta chains from one sample, sequenced in a study of spatial heterogeneity in lung cancer. TCRdb reprocessed the 5' RACE reads with MiXCR, giving one entry per CDR3 protein. The data contain under 20,000 distinct CDR3 sequences, approximately 18% of them singletons. The input for sequencing was PBMCs, taken at surgery. These receptors were obtained from a male donor with early-stage non-small cell lung cancer. The CDR3 runs from the conserved cysteine through the conserved F or W. Each record gives: V gene, D gene, J gene, clone size, CDR3 DNA, CDR3 protein. A D gene is named only where the DNA matches it firmly. Clone size is shown for a subset of rows, as once, few, many or a class of expanded clone.

TRBV12-3/TRBV12-4	.	TRBJ2-1	many	TGTGCCAGCAGTTTAGAGGGGCTGGGTTCCTCCTACAATGAGCAGTTCTTC	CASSLEGLGSSYNEQFF
TRBV7-9	TRBD1	TRBJ1-1	many	TGTGCCAGCAGCTTAAAGGGACAGGGGAACACTGAAGCTTTCTTT	CASSLKGQGNTEAFF
TRBV29-1	.	TRBJ1-2	many	TGCAGCGTTGAGGGGGACGGGATTGACTATGGCTACACCTTC	CSVEGDGIDYGYTF
TRBV7-9	.	TRBJ1-4	medium-sized	TGTGCCAGCAGCTCCGGACAGAGTAATGAAAAACTGTTTTTT	CASSSGQSNEKLFF
TRBV9	TRBD2	TRBJ2-7	few	TGTGCCAGCAGCGTAGCTTACCGGGGGGGCGAGCAGTACTTC	CASSVAYRGGEQYF
TRBV6-2/TRBV6-3	.	TRBJ1-1	few	TGTGCCAGCAGTTACCACGACAATGGATGGAACACTGAAGCTTTCTTT	CASSYHDNGWNTEAFF
TRBV7-9	TRBD1	TRBJ1-1	many	TGTGCCAGCAGCCCCACCGGACAGGGCAGCACTGAAGCTTTCTTT	CASSPTGQGSTEAFF
TRBV12-3/TRBV12-4	.	TRBJ2-1	.	TGTGCCAGCAGTTTAGAGGCAGGGTATGAGCAGTTCTTC	CASSLEAGYEQFF
TRBV11-1	.	TRBJ2-7	few	TGTGCCAGCAGCTCCCGAGGGAGGGGGCGGAACGAGCAGTACTTC	CASSSRGRGRNEQYF
TRBV7-9	.	TRBJ1-1	many	TGTGCCAGCAGCTTAAGAGCGAACACTGAAGCTTTCTTT	CASSLRANTEAFF
TRBV7-9	.	TRBJ2-1	.	TGTGCCAGCAGCCCTGTAGGGGGGCCGGTCAATGAGCAGTTCTTC	CASSPVGGPVNEQFF
TRBV20-1	TRBD1	TRBJ2-1	few	TGCAGTGCCAAGACAGGGGTGGGCTACAATGAGCAGTTCTTC	CSAKTGVGYNEQFF
TRBV9	.	TRBJ2-2	many	TGTGCCAGCAGCCTTGGGAGGCCGAACACCGGGGAGCTGTTTTTT	CASSLGRPNTGELFF
TRBV9	.	TRBJ1-1	many	TGTGCCAGCAGCCCCGGAGGGGGTCCTTCAGCTTTCTTT	CASSPGGGPSAFF
TRBV29-1	.	TRBJ2-5	many	TGCAGCGCAGATGGGACTTTCTCTAGCCAAGAGACCCAGTACTTC	CSADGTFSSQETQYF
TRBV12-3/TRBV12-4	TRBD1	TRBJ1-1	.	TGTGCCAGCAGCCACCCCGGGACAGGGGGCACTGAAGCTTTCTTT	CASSHPGTGGTEAFF
TRBV11-1	TRBD1	TRBJ2-5	.	TGTGCCAGCAGCCAACAAGCCGGGACAGGGACGTCGGAGACCCAGTGCTTC	CASSQQAGTGTSETQCF
TRBV7-3	TRBD2	TRBJ2-1	.	TGTGCCAGCAGCCCCGGCGTAGCGGGGGTCAGGCAGTTCTTC	CASSPGVAGVRQFF
TRBV6-5	TRBD1	TRBJ2-2	.	TGTGCCAGCAGCCCGGGACAGGGAGACACCGGGGAGCTGTTTTTT	CASSPGQGDTGELFF
TRBV29-1	.	TRBJ1-1	.	TGCAGCGTTAAAACACTTCAGAACACTGAAGCTTTCTTT	CSVKTLQNTEAFF
TRBV3-1	TRBD2	TRBJ2-1	many	TGTGCCAGCAGCCGCGGACTAGCATCCTACAATGAGCAGTTCTTC	CASSRGLASYNEQFF
TRBV10-2	TRBD1	TRBJ2-3	.	TGCGCCAGCAGAGGAGAGGGGGCTGGAGATACGCAGTATTTT	CASRGEGAGDTQYF
TRBV6-5	TRBD1	TRBJ1-2	many	TGTGCCAGCAGTAGGGGACAGGGTGATGGCTACACCTTC	CASSRGQGDGYTF
TRBV12-3/TRBV12-4	TRBD2	TRBJ2-2	medium-sized	TGTGCCAGCAGGGGACTAGCGAACACCGGGGAGCTGTTTTTT	CASRGLANTGELFF
TRBV29-1	.	TRBJ2-1	few	TGCAGCGTTGGGGGAGGTGGGTACAATGAGCAGTTCTTC	CSVGGGGYNEQFF
TRBV7-3	.	TRBJ2-1	.	TGTGCCAGCAGCTTAGGTCTAGCGACTTACAATGAGCAGTTCTTC	CASSLGLATYNEQFF
TRBV12-3/TRBV12-4	.	TRBJ2-3	many	TGTGCCAGCGGTGGATCCCCTTCCAGCACAGATACGCAGTATTTT	CASGGSPSSTDTQYF
TRBV3-1	.	TRBJ1-5	.	TGTGCCAGCAGCCAAGTTAATCAGCCCCAGCATTTT	CASSQVNQPQHF
TRBV25-1	TRBD1	TRBJ2-1	.	TGTGCCAGCAGTGAACCAGGGGGCCTCTCCTACAATGAGCAGTTCTTC	CASSEPGGLSYNEQFF
TRBV6-4	.	TRBJ2-1	many	TGTGCCAGCAGCAGGGGGGGCCATCGTAGTGAGCAGTTCTTC	CASSRGGHRSEQFF
TRBV4-2	TRBD1	TRBJ1-2	medium-sized	TGTGCCAGCAGCCATACCTCGGGACAGGGGGAATATGGCTACACCTTC	CASSHTSGQGEYGYTF
TRBV10-3	.	TRBJ2-7	.	TGTGCCATCGCGGGGGCAGCCAAACCCTACGAGCAGTACTTC	CAIAGAAKPYEQYF
TRBV25-1	.	TRBJ1-4	.	TGTGCCAGCAGTGTTTCGGACCGGAATGAAAAACTGTTTTTT	CASSVSDRNEKLFF
TRBV5-1	TRBD2	TRBJ2-1	few	TGCGCCAGTGCCCCCGGGACTAGCGACAATGAGCAGTTCTTC	CASAPGTSDNEQFF
TRBV11-2	TRBD1	TRBJ2-1	many	TGTGCCAGCAGCTTAGATCGGGGACAGATATACAATGAGCAGTTCTTC	CASSLDRGQIYNEQFF
TRBV3-1	.	TRBJ2-7	.	TGTGCCAGCAGCCAAGGCTACGAGCAGTACTTC	CASSQGYEQYF